This TCR beta chain was profiled in a study of immune heterogeneity within non-small cell lung tumors. Study-level information: With respect to histology, the tumors encompassed a handful of squamous cell carcinomas, more than nine non-squamous carcinomas and 1 not otherwise specified. Findings of the study overall: Correlation analysis showed that local T-cell clonality was moderately but significantly associated with local tumor mutational burden (R approximately 0.33). High-frequency clones unique to single sites coexisted with identical dominant CDR3 beta clonotypes that recurred across tumor sites within a patient. Comparison across individual patients showed largely distinct high-frequency T-cell receptor beta clonotypes.

The TCR beta CDR3 region was amplified by multiplex PCR employing 32 V and 13 J primers. TCRdb re-derived calls from the multiplex PCR reads in MiXCR, one entry per CDR3 protein. The table records over 2,000 distinct CDR3 sequences, roughly 27% of them present only once. This clonotype ranks as medium-sized. The antigen remains undetermined. As template, the study used bulk tumor genomic DNA at 500 to 750 ng per sample. Biopsies that were spaced far apart were taken, several per primary tumor, during surgery. Enrolled individuals presented with untreated, newly diagnosed non-small cell lung cancer and received curative surgery. Trimming left V 0 bases short and J 10 bases short, with 13 bases between. The CDR3 is 14 amino acids. Germline V gene sequence: CDR1 SGHRS, CDR2 YFSETQ.

Sequences were obtained from lung tumor tissue. This receptor was taken from a man in his sixties with non-small cell lung cancer. The chain combines TRBV5-1 with TRBJ1-4, with D uncertain. CDR3 region: CASSLASKGGKLFF. CDR3 DNA sequence: TGCGCCAGCAGCTTGGCCTCGAAGGGCGGAAAACTGTTTTTT.